This entry lists 14 T cell receptor beta chains sequenced from one sample in a study of cytomegalovirus exposure and HLA in healthy donors. Primers: 60 Vbeta forward and 13 Jbeta reverse. Some clones are missing from TCRdb's copy, which holds only in-frame ones; the method was immunoSEQ multiplex PCR. The sample lists about 180,000 clones; approximately 80% were seen once. Sequencing used PBMCs. Every receptor here comes from a woman between 50 and 59 years old in good health and CMV-seropositive.

On this clone: Other DNA sequences within the sample encode an identical CDR3. The chain carries TRBV7-2 and TRBJ2-1; D not certain. Per germline, CDR1 SGHTA and CDR2 FQGNSA. This CDR3 has 13 residues. Trimming cost V 0 bases and J 5 bases, with 5 bases left between them. Written as DNA, the CDR3 is TGTGCCAGCAGCTTAGCGTCCGACAATGAGCAGTTCTTC. It specifies CASSLASDNEQFF.

The rearrangement links TRBV29-1 to TRBJ2-7; D perhaps matches TRBD2 (7 bases). V was clipped by 2 bases and J by 6 bases, with 14 bases between them. The CDR3 is 13 amino acids. CDR1 SQVTM and CDR2 ANQGSEA come from the germline V gene. In DNA, the CDR3 is TGCAGCGTTGAATCTGGCGGGGGCGGCGAGCAGTACTTC. Protein sequence: CSVESGGGGEQYF.

This chain uses TRBV13 with TRBJ2-7; 11 bases line up with TRBD2. With 5 bases clipped from V and 12 bases from J, the junction kept 15 bases outside the gene matches. CDR3 length equals 15 residues. The V gene's germline CDR1 is PRHDT and CDR2 FYEKMQ (reference sequence). Here the CDR3 reads CASSRLLAGGSFPYF. The CDR3 coding sequence is TGTGCCAGCAGCCGTCTCCTAGCGGGGGGCTCCTTCCCGTACTTC.

The gene calls are TRBV6-1 and TRBJ2-5; 12 nucleotides align to TRBD2. Matching the DNA end better, TRBJ2-7 makes the J call doubtful. The germline gives CDR1 MNHNS, CDR2 SASEGT. This CDR3 contains 14 residues. CDR3 coding DNA: TGTGCCAGCATAGGGACTAGCGGGTCCTACGAGCAGTACTTC. Protein product: CASIGTSGSYEQYF.

This clone appeared a single time. This rearrangement joins TRBV7-9 to TRBJ2-3; D may be TRBD1 (5 bases). Germline V gene data show CDR1 as SEHNR and CDR2 as FQNEAQ (reference sequence). The CDR3 extends over 13 amino acids. The V end was cut by 5 bases, the J end by 8 bases, with 14 bases between. The CDR3 region is CASSRGASGTQYF. DNA of the CDR3: TGTGCCAGCAGCCGTGGGGCCTCAGGTACGCAGTATTTT.

J is TRBJ2-7 and V is TRBV28; 8 bases are shared with TRBD2. The J segment lost 3 bases and the V segment lost 5 bases, leaving 18 bases of the junction unmatched. Germline lookup yields CDR1 MDHEN and CDR2 SYDVKM. The CDR3 extends over 18 amino acids. CDR3 region: CASSASPHKRGPFYEQYF. The CDR3 nucleotides are TGTGCCAGCAGTGCAAGCCCTCACAAGCGGGGGCCCTTCTACGAGCAGTACTTC. Filled out from reference TRBV28 and TRBJ2-7, the complete variable domain reads DVKVTQSSRYLVKRTGEKVFLECVQDMDHENMFWYRQDPGLGLRLIYFSYDVKMKEKGDIPEGYSVSREKKERFSLILESASTNQTSMYLCASSASPHKRGPFYEQYFGPGTRLTVT.

J is TRBJ2-7 and V is TRBV6-5, with TRBD1 matching over 10 bases. After removal of 5 bases from V and 3 bases from J, the junction contained 4 bases not matched to a gene. CDR1 MNHEY and CDR2 SVGAGI come from the germline V gene. This CDR3 has 14 amino acids. The CDR3 DNA reads as TGTGCCAGCAGTGAGACAGGGGGCGACTACGAGCAGTACTTC. This translates into CASSETGGDYEQYF.

The chain recombines TRBV10-1 with TRBJ2-3, with TRBD2 matching over 11 bases. With 8 bases clipped from V and 4 bases from J, the junction kept 2 bases outside the gene matches. Germline V gene lookup returns CDR1 WNHNN and CDR2 SYGVQD (reference sequence). CDR3 length: 13 amino acids. CDR3 in amino acids: CASGTSGSDTQYF. CDR3 DNA sequence: TGCGCCAGCGGGACTAGCGGATCAGATACGCAGTATTTT.

This clone was counted between two and nine times. The chain employs TRBV5-4 and TRBJ2-3, with D perhaps matching TRBD2 (5 bases). This CDR3 contains 15 residues. Germline V gives CDR1 SGHNT, CDR2 YYREEE (reference sequence). Trimming stripped 5 bases from V and 4 bases from J, with 17 bases between. This CDR3 is CASSLEVRESDTQYF. CDR3 DNA sequence: TGTGCCAGCAGTTTAGAGGTGAGGGAGTCAGATACGCAGTATTTT.

This chain uses TRBV28 with TRBJ2-7; 7 nucleotides line up with TRBD1. With 8 bases clipped from V and 2 bases from J, the junction kept 9 bases outside the gene matches. The CDR3 length is 14 residues. From germline, CDR1 is MDHEN and CDR2 SYDVKM. CDR3 nucleotide sequence: TGTGCCAGCTGGTCGACAGGGATAACCTACGAGCAGTACTTC. This encodes CASWSTGITYEQYF.

The rearrangement links TRBV7-9 to TRBJ1-1, with D hard to call. The CDR3 has 16 residues. From germline, CDR1 is SEHNR and CDR2 FQNEAQ (reference sequence). V was clipped by 4 bases and J by 1 base, with 16 bases between them. The DNA for the CDR3 is TGTGCCAGCAGCTACCCCCCCGTGCGGCAGAACACTGAAGCTTTCTTT. Translating it yields CASSYPPVRQNTEAFF.

In its sample, this clone was seen a few times. This chain links TRBV10-3 with TRBJ2-7, with 14 positions matching TRBD2. The CDR3 runs 14 residues. Germline V CDR1 and CDR2: ENHRY, SYGVKD. Trimming took 8 bases from V and 7 from J; bases not matched to a gene: 7. Written as DNA, the CDR3 is TGTGCCATCGGGACTAGCGGGGGACTGGGGGAGCAGTACTTC. Translation: CAIGTSGGLGEQYF.

The chain employs TRBV15 and TRBJ1-2, with 7 bases identical to TRBD1. V shed 1 base and J 0 bases; nucleotides not matched to a gene: 8. CDR1 and CDR2 from the germline V gene are LNHNV and YYDKDF (reference sequence). CDR3 length equals 17 residues. The chain's CDR3 is CATSRGGGTDTNYGYTF. The DNA for the CDR3 is TGTGCCACCAGCAGAGGAGGCGGGACAGATACTAACTATGGCTACACCTTC.

This chain links TRBV2 with TRBJ1-5; possibly TRBD1 for D (6 bases). This CDR3 has 16 amino acids. The V gene's germline CDR1 is SNHLY and CDR2 FYNNEI. With 4 bases removed from V and 0 bases from J, the gap between germline ends came to 13 bases. CDR3 coding DNA: TGTGCCAGCAGTGTTTACAGGGCCGATAGCAATCAGCCCCAGCATTTT. Protein product: CASSVYRADSNQPQHF.